This TCR beta chain was captured by sequencing in a study of identical twins. Carrying unique molecular identifiers, the cDNA also gained a universal primer site through template switching. TCRdb processed the 5' RACE reads anew with MiXCR; each CDR3 protein has one entry. The data show around 340,000 distinct CDR3 sequences, with approximately 13% seen just once and approximately 7.5% held by the top ten. Study-level findings and limits: Conclusions came from cross-sectional statistical analysis, not from following the same donors.

Germline lookup yields CDR1 SGHDT and CDR2 YYEEEE. Trimming took 0 bases from V and 7 from J, leaving 10 bases between them. This CDR3 region has 13 residues. This clonotype has just a few counts. Antigen unknown. The sample also formed part of further work on yellow fever vaccine responses in identical twins. This second report adds: Vaccine T cell responses of twins reportedly seemed partly convergent and partly personalized.

Specimen: CD8+ T cells sorted from blood. The clonotype comes from a young woman in good health. V gene TRBV5-6 combines with J gene TRBJ1-2; maybe TRBD1 (5 bases). CDR3 sequence reads: CASSLGDFAGYTF. CDR3 DNA: TGTGCCAGCAGCTTGGGGGACTTTGCTGGCTACACCTTC. The full variable domain, with the rest looked up from reference TRBV5-6 and TRBJ1-2, is DAGVTQSPTHLIKTRGQQVTLRCSPKSGHDTVSWYQQALGQGPQFIFQYYEEEERQRGNFPDRFSGHQFPNYSSELNVNALLLGDSALYLCASSLGDFAGYTFGSGTRLTVV.